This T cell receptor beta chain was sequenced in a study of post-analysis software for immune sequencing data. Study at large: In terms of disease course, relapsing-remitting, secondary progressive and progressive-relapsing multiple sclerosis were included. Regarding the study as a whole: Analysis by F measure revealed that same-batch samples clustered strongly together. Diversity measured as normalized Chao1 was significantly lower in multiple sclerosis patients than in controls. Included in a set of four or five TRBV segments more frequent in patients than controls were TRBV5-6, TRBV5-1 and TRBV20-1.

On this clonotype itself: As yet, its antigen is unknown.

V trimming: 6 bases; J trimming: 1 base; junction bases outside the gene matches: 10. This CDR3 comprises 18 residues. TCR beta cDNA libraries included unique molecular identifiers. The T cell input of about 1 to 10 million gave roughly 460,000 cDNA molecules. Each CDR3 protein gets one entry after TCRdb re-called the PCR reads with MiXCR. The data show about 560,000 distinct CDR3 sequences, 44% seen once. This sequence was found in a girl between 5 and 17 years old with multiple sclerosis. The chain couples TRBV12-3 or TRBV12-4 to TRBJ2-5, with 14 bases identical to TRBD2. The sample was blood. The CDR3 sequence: CASSLGLAGGPLQETQYF. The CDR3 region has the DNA TGTGCCAGCAGCCTCGGACTAGCGGGGGGTCCTCTCCAAGAGACCCAGTACTTC.